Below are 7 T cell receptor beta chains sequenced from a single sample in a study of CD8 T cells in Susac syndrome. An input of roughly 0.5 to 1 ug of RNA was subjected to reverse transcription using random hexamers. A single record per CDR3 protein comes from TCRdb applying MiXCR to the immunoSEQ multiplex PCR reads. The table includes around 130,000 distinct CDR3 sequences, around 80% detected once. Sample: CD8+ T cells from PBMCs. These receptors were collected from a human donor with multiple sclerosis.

The CDR3 DNA sequence: TGTGCCAGTAGTTTCGGGGATGGCTACACCTTC. Amino acids: CASSFGDGYTF. The gene calls are TRBV19 and TRBJ1-2, with D hard to call. The CDR3 covers 11 residues. The V and J ends lost 5 bases and 6 bases respectively, with 7 bases between them. CDR1 and CDR2 (germline): LNHDA, SQIVND (reference sequence).

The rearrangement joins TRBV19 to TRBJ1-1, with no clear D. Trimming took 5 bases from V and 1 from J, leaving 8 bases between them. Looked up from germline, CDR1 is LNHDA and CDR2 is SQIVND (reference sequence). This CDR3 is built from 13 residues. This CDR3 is CASSATQNTEAFF. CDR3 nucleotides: TGTGCCAGTAGTGCGACTCAGAACACTGAAGCTTTCTTT.

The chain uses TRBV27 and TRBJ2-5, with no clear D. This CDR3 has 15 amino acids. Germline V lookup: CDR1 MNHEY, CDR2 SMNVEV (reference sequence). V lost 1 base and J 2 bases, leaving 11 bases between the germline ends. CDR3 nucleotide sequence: TGTGCCAGCAGTTTATTTTCTGGGATACAAGAGACCCAGTACTTC. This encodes CASSLFSGIQETQYF.

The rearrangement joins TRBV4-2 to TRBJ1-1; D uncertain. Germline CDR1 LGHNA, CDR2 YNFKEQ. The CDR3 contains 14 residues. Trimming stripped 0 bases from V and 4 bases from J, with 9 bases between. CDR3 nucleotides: TGTGCCAGCAGCCAAGAGGAGGATTTCACTGAAGCTTTCTTT. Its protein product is CASSQEEDFTEAFF.

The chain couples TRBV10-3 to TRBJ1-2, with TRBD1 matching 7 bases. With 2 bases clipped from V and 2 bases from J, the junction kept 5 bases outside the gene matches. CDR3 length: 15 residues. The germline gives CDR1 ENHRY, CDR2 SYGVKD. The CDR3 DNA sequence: TGTGCCATCAGTGAGGGACAGGAGCCCAACTATGGCTACACCTTC. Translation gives CAISEGQEPNYGYTF.

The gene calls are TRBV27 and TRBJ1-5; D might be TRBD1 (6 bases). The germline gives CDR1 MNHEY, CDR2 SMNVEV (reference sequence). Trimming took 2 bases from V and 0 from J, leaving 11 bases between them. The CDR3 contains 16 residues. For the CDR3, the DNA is TGTGCCAGCAGTTTAGGGGGCCCTTATAGCAATCAGCCCCAGCATTTT. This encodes CASSLGGPYSNQPQHF.

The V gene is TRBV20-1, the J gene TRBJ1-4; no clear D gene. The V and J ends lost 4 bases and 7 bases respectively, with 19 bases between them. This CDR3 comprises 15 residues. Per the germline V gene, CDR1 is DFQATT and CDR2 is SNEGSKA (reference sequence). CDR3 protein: CSATRRVRKGEKLFF. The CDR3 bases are TGCAGTGCTACTCGAAGGGTACGCAAGGGTGAAAAACTGTTTTTT.